The subject of this entry is one T cell receptor (beta chain). Measured with immunoSEQ multiplex PCR; TCRdb has only the in-frame clones, and not every one. This sample carries hundreds of thousands of clones, over 70% of them seen once, and the ten largest clones take roughly 15%. Germline assignment: CDR1 SGHRS and CDR2 YFSETQ. The length of the CDR3 is 17 residues. Deletions cut 0 bases from V and 2 bases from J, with 18 bases between. This record belongs to a study of control samples from healthy donors and cancer patients. V usage is TRBV5-1 and J usage is TRBJ2-7; D perhaps matches TRBD2 (6 bases). The sequence derives from a woman aged 60-75 years with lung cancer. The sample taken for sequencing was PBMCs. The CDR3 spells CASSLGGGEPGAYEQYF. The CDR3 nucleotides read TGCGCCAGCAGCTTGGGTGGAGGGGAGCCAGGTGCCTACGAGCAGTACTTC.